These T cell receptor beta chains were read from a single sample in a study of response to subunit inactivated influenza vaccine. TCRdb ran MiXCR on the RT-PCR reads and lists one entry per CDR3 protein. Of about 150,000 distinct CDR3 sequences in the sample, roughly a tenth were seen once. The source material was CD8+ T cells sorted from PBMCs, sampled less than 30 months after vaccination. These receptors were taken from a man aged 50-75 years who received an inactivated influenza vaccine. Both conserved end residues are part of each CDR3. The D gene is left open where the match is weak. Clone size, where shown, is once, few, many, or a class for clones that have expanded.

V gene: TRBV6-5
D gene: .
J gene: TRBJ1-2
clone size: .
CDR3 DNA: TGTGCCAGCAGTTACTCGATTTCGGGATATGGCTACACCTTC
CDR3 protein: CASSYSISGYGYTF

V gene: TRBV29-1
D gene: TRBD1
J gene: TRBJ1-1
clone size: .
CDR3 DNA: TGCAGCGCCTCCCTGACAGGGGTGAACACTGAAGCTTTCTTT
CDR3 protein: CSASLTGVNTEAFF

V gene: TRBV5-1
D gene: .
J gene: TRBJ2-4
clone size: few
CDR3 DNA: TGCGCCAGCAGGGACTTCGGATTAGACATTCAGTACTTC
CDR3 protein: CASRDFGLDIQYF

V gene: TRBV28
D gene: .
J gene: TRBJ2-5
clone size: many
CDR3 DNA: TGTGCCAGCAGTTTACTCAGGGGTGTCGGGTATGAAGAGACCCAGTACTTC
CDR3 protein: CASSLLRGVGYEETQYF

V gene: TRBV7-8
D gene: TRBD1
J gene: TRBJ2-1
clone size: .
CDR3 DNA: TGTGCCAGCAACGAAAGAGGGACAGGCTACAATGAGCAGTTCTTC
CDR3 protein: CASNERGTGYNEQFF

V gene: TRBV20-1
D gene: TRBD2
J gene: TRBJ2-1
clone size: .
CDR3 DNA: TGCAGTGCTAGAGATCGGGGGACTAACAATGAGCAGTTCTTC
CDR3 protein: CSARDRGTNNEQFF

V gene: TRBV4-3
D gene: TRBD2
J gene: TRBJ2-3
clone size: few
CDR3 DNA: TGCGCCAGCAGCCAAGAGCAGCGGGAGTGGGATACGCAGTATTTT
CDR3 protein: CASSQEQREWDTQYF

V gene: TRBV11-2
D gene: TRBD2
J gene: TRBJ2-3
clone size: few
CDR3 DNA: TGTGCCAGCAGACCCGGGGGGGCGGGTTGGACAGATACGCAGTATTTT
CDR3 protein: CASRPGGAGWTDTQYF

V gene: TRBV6-1
D gene: TRBD1
J gene: TRBJ1-5
clone size: many
CDR3 DNA: TGTGCCAGCAGCCTATCATGGACAGGGAAATATAGCAATCAGCCCCAGCATTTT
CDR3 protein: CASSLSWTGKYSNQPQHF

V gene: TRBV4-2
D gene: .
J gene: TRBJ2-2
clone size: many
CDR3 DNA: TGTGCCAGTATGATCTTCGGGAACACCGGGGAGCTGTTTTTT
CDR3 protein: CASMIFGNTGELFF

V gene: TRBV12-3/TRBV12-4
D gene: .
J gene: TRBJ2-7
clone size: .
CDR3 DNA: TGTGCCAGCAGTTTTGGGGGCGAGTACGAGCAGTACTTC
CDR3 protein: CASSFGGEYEQYF

V gene: TRBV4-2
D gene: TRBD2
J gene: TRBJ2-2
clone size: .
CDR3 DNA: TGTGCCAGCAGCCAAGATTCGCCTAGCGGGAGGGGGTCCGGGGAGCTGTTTTTT
CDR3 protein: CASSQDSPSGRGSGELFF